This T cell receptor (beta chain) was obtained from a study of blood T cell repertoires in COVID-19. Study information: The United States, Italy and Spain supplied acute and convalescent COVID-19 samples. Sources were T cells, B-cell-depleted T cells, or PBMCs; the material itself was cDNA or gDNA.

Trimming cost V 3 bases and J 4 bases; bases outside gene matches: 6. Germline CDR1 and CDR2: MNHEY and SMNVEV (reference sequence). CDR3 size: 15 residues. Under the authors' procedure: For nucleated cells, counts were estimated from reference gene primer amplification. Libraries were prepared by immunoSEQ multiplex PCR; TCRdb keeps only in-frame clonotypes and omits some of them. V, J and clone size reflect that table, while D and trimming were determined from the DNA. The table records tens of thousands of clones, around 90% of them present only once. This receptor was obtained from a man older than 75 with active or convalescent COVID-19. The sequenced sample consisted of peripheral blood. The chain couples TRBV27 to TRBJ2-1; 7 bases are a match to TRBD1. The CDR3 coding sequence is TGTGCCAGCAGTTTCAACAGGGGCCCGTACAATGAGCAGTTCTTC. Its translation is CASSFNRGPYNEQFF.